The clone carrying this TCR beta chain showed up just once. The sample is drawn from a study of blood T cell repertoires in COVID-19. Germline CDR1 SGHAT, CDR2 FQNNGV. The CDR3 totals 16 residues. Trimming took off 2 bases at V and 0 bases at J, with 11 bases between the two ends. Authors' methods: Amplifying reference gene primers gave estimates of nucleated cell counts. TCRdb keeps only in-frame clones here, not all; method: immunoSEQ multiplex PCR. V and J calls plus clone size are reproduced from that table; the DNA served to infer D and trimming. Of approximately 100,000 clones listed, approximately 79% are singletons.

This receptor was identified in a man aged 65 to 85 with active or convalescent COVID-19. The rearrangement joins TRBV11-2 to TRBJ2-1; TRBD1 might be the D (6 bases). The specimen was peripheral blood. CDR3: CASSLRGQNSYNEQFF. CDR3 DNA sequence: TGTGCCAGCAGCTTAAGGGGACAAAACTCCTACAATGAGCAGTTCTTC.